These 2 T cell receptor beta chains share one sample of origin, sequenced in a study of shared clonotypes between healthy human individuals (dated by TCRdb to the early 2020s). Preparation of the library involved the immunoSEQ multiplex PCR assay. The source is immuneACCESS, and TCRdb retained only in-frame sequences with V and J called. Part of the clones is not carried over; for the studies checked, unresolved V genes explain less than half of this, and the remainder is unexplained. This sample gives some 2,400,000 clones in total; about 94% of them show up just once. Jointly, the top ten make up over 0.1% of the sample. Sequencing input: naive CD4+ T cells sorted from blood. The cell subset or site label on this specimen signifies: CD45RA+ positively selected. These TCRs come from a man between 18 and 35 years old in good health.

This chain joins TRBV27 and TRBJ2-3; 7 bases agree with TRBD2. V was pared by 5 bases and J by 4 bases, with 6 bases of the junction left unmatched. This CDR3 has 14 residues. CDR1 and CDR2 from the germline V gene are MNHEY and SMNVEV (reference sequence). The CDR3 DNA is TGTGCCAGCAGTGCAAGCGGGAAGCCAGATACGCAGTATTTT. It codes for CASSASGKPDTQYF.

The V and J genes are TRBV2 and TRBJ2-2, with TRBD1 as a possible D gene (6 bases). The V gene's germline CDR1 is SNHLY and CDR2 FYNNEI. CDR3 length equals 14 residues. The V and J ends lost 7 bases and 5 bases respectively, with 14 bases between them. This CDR3 is CASKGVSLTGELFF. The CDR3 coding sequence is TGTGCCAGCAAGGGGGTGTCGTTGACCGGGGAGCTGTTTTTT.